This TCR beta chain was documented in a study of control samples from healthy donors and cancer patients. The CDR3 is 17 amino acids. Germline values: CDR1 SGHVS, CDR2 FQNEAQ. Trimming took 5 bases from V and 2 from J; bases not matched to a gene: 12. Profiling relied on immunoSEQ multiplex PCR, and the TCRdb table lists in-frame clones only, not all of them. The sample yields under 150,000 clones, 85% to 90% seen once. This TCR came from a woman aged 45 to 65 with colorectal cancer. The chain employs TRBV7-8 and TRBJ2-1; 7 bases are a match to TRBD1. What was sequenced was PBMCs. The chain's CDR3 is CASSQGVGRRAYNEQFF. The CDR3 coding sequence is TGTGCCAGCAGCCAGGGGGTAGGACGGCGCGCCTACAATGAGCAGTTCTTC.